These 8 T cell receptor beta chains were all obtained from the same sample, sequenced in a study of OX40 agonist ivuxolimab in advanced cancers. Some clones are missing from TCRdb's copy, which holds only in-frame ones; the method was immunoSEQ multiplex PCR. This table has roughly 42,000 clones, over 80% appearing once. The sequences come from CD4+ or CD8+ T cells sorted from blood, collected in a trial of the OX40 agonist ivuxolimab. The receptors here all came from an adult with an advanced solid tumor such as melanoma, head and neck, liver or kidney cancer.

The chain uses TRBV5-6 and TRBJ1-5; D is possibly TRBD1 (5 bases). The CDR3 has 14 amino acids. V lost 7 bases, J lost 5 bases, and 16 bases lay in between. Germline CDR1 and CDR2: SGHDT and YYEEEE. The CDR3 loop reads CASAIWGGDQPQHF. DNA for the CDR3: TGTGCCAGCGCCATTTGGGGGGGAGATCAGCCCCAGCATTTT.

The sample holds one count of this clone. The chain uses TRBV12-5 and TRBJ2-1; 7 bases match TRBD1. With 5 bases clipped from V and 3 bases from J, the junction kept 4 bases outside the gene matches. Germline assignment: CDR1 LGHNT and CDR2 FRNRAP. The CDR3 runs to 14 residues. The CDR3 reads CASGRDSYYNEQFF. The DNA for the CDR3 is TGTGCTAGTGGTCGGGACAGCTACTACAATGAGCAGTTCTTC.

The rearrangement uses TRBV13 and TRBJ1-1; D is uncertain. Germline CDR1 is PRHDT and CDR2 is FYEKMQ (reference sequence). V shed 0 bases and J shed 7 bases, with 6 bases lying between them. The length of the CDR3 is 12 residues. The CDR3 loop is CASSLGVFEAFF. The CDR3 bases are TGTGCCAGCAGCTTAGGAGTCTTTGAAGCTTTCTTT.

This clone was found once. V gene TRBV6-5 combines with J gene TRBJ2-1; 10 nucleotides match TRBD2. The germline V gene has CDR1 MNHEY and CDR2 SVGAGI. V dropped 4 bases and J dropped 2; count of bases not matched to a gene: 5. The CDR3 extends over 16 amino acids. For the CDR3, the DNA is TGTGCCAGCAGTTTCCTAGCGGGAGCAGCCTACAATGAGCAGTTCTTC. It yields the protein CASSFLAGAAYNEQFF.

The rearrangement joins TRBV27 to TRBJ1-5; 7 bases fit TRBD1. Germline V gene data show CDR1 as MNHEY and CDR2 as SMNVEV (reference sequence). The CDR3 spans 14 residues. With V trimmed by 4 bases and J by 6 bases, 6 bases remained unmatched. CDR3 nucleotide sequence: TGTGCCAGCAGTTCCACAGGGGTAGGTCAGCCCCAGCATTTT. Its translation is CASSSTGVGQPQHF.

V gene TRBV18 combines with J gene TRBJ1-2; no clear D gene. CDR3 length equals 17 residues. Germline CDR1 and CDR2: KGHSH and LQKENI. Trimming cost V 2 bases and J 1 base, with 17 bases left between them. The CDR3 sequence: CASSPNHGGEINYGYTF. The CDR3 DNA reads TGTGCCAGCTCACCAAATCACGGAGGTGAAATTAACTATGGCTACACCTTC.

The chain is built from TRBV6-1 and TRBJ2-4; D is ambiguous. The CDR3 contains 14 residues. Germline V gene lookup returns CDR1 MNHNS and CDR2 SASEGT. V gave up 1 base and J gave up 6 bases, with 10 bases separating them. The CDR3 bases are TGTGCCAGCAGTGAAGAGGTACCTTTAAACATTCAGTACTTC. Translating gives CASSEEVPLNIQYF.

The V and J genes are TRBV28 and TRBJ2-3; D is possibly TRBD2 (5 bases). In germline, CDR1 is MDHEN, CDR2 SYDVKM. V shed 4 bases and J shed 1 base, with 18 bases lying between them. The CDR3 covers 17 residues. As DNA, the CDR3 is TGTGCCAGCAGTTCTCGTGAGGGCAGGTTGGGCACAGATACGCAGTATTTT. Protein product: CASSSREGRLGTDTQYF.